This T cell receptor beta chain originates from a study of T cells after yellow fever vaccination. Whole-study context: Fractions low in cell number were prepared with SMART-Seq v4 Ultra Low Input. Study conclusions and caveats: Subsequent to the booster, the majority of primary-vaccination clones reappeared (around 96% CD4, approximately 90% CD8). Only a minor proportion of clonotypes was detected across both CD4 and CD8 compartments.

V was cut by 3 bases and J by 9 bases, with 6 bases left in between. The CDR3 runs to 11 residues. This clonotype showed up many times. Its matching antigen is unknown. TCRdb used MiXCR to reprocess the 5' RACE reads, holding one entry per CDR3 protein. The sample contains about 220,000 distinct CDR3 sequences, less than 3.5% of which appear only once. This chain uses TRBV12-3 or TRBV12-4 with TRBJ2-1; D unresolved. This sample comprised CD4+ T cells sorted from PBMCs, obtained 10 days after the yellow fever booster vaccination. This receptor was identified in a man younger than 35 who received the YFV17D yellow fever vaccine. This CDR3 reads CASSFWVEQFF. The CDR3 coding sequence is TGTGCCAGCAGTTTTTGGGTTGAGCAGTTCTTC.